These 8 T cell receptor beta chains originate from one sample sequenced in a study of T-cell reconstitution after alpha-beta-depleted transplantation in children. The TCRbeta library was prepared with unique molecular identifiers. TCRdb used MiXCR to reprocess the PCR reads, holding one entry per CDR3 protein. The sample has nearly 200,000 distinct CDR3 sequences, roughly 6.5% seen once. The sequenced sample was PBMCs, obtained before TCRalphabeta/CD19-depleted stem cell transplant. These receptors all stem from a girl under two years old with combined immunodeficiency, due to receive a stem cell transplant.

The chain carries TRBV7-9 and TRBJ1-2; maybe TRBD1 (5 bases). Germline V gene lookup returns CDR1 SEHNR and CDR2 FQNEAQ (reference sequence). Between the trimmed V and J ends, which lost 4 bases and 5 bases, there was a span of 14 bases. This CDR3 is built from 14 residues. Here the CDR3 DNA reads TGTGCCAGCAGCTCGGTGGGGGGTAGATATGGCTACACCTTC. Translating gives CASSSVGGRYGYTF.

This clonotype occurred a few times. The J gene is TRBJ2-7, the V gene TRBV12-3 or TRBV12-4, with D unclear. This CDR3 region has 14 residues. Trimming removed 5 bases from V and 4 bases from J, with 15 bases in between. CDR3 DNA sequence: TGTGCCAGCAGTCCCCCAACAATAAGTTACGAGCAGTACTTC. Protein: CASSPPTISYEQYF.

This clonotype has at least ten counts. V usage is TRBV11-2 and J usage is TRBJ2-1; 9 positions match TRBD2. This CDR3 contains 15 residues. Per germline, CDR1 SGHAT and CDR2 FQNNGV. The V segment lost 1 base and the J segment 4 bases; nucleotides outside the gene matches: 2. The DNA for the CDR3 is TGTGCCAGCAGCTTAGGCGGGGGGGTATACAATGAGCAGTTCTTC. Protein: CASSLGGGVYNEQFF. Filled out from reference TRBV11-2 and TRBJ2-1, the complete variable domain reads EAGVAQSPRYKIIEKRQSVAFWCNPISGHATLYWYQQILGQGPKLLIQFQNNGVVDDSQLPKDRFSAERLKGVDSTLKIQPAKLEDSAVYLCASSLGGGVYNEQFFGPGTRLTVL.

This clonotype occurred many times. The CDR3 nucleotides are TGCGCCAGCAGCCGAAGTCCACTAGCGGGCTCCTACAATGAGCAGTTCTTC. Its protein is CASSRSPLAGSYNEQFF. The chain links TRBV4-1 to TRBJ2-1, with 9 nucleotides matching TRBD2. The CDR3 totals 17 residues. Germline-derived CDR1 and CDR2 are MGHRA and YSYEKL. V gave up 4 bases and J gave up 0 bases; unmatched junction bases: 7.

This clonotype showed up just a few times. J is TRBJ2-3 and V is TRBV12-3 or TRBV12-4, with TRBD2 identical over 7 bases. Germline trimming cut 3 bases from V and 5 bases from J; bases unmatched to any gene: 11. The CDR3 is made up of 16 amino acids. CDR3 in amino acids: CASSFSAGDGRDTQYF. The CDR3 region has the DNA TGTGCCAGCAGTTTCTCGGCGGGAGACGGTAGAGATACGCAGTATTTT.

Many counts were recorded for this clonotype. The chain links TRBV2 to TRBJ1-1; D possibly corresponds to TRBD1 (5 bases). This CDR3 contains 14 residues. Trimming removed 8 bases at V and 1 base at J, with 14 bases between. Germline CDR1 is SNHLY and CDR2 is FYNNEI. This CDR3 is CASVNTGTNTEAFF. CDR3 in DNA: TGTGCCAGCGTAAACACCGGGACGAACACTGAAGCTTTCTTT.

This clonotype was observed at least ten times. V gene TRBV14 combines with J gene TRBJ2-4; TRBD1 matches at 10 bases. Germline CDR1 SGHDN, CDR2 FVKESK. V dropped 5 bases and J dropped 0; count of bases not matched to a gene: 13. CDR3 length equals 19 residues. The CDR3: CASSASRDRGKIAKNIQYF. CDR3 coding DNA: TGTGCCAGCAGCGCAAGCCGGGACAGGGGAAAGATAGCCAAAAACATTCAGTACTTC.

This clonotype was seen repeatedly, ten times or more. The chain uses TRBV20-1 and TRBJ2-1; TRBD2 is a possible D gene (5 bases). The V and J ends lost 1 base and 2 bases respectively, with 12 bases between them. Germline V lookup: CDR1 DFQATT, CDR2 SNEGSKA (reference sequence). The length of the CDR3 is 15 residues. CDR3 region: CSARGLATAYNEQFF. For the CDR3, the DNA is TGCAGTGCTAGAGGATTAGCGACTGCCTACAATGAGCAGTTCTTC.